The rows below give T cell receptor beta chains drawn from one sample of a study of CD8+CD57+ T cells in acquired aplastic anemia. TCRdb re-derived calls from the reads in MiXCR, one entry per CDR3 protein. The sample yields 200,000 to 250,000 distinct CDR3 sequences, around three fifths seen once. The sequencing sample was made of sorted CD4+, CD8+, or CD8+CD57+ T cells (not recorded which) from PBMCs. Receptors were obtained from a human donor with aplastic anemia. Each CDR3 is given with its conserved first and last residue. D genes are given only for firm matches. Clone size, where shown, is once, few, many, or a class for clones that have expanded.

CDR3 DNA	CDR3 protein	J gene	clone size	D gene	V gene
TGTGCCAGCAGTGAGGGGACAGGGAAATACGAGCAGTACTTC	CASSEGTGKYEQYF	TRBJ2-7	once	TRBD1	TRBV2
TGCAGTGCTAGAGGGTCGCCAGGGGGCATTCAGCTCCAGCATTTC	CSARGSPGGIQLQHF	TRBJ1-5	.	TRBD1	TRBV20-1
TGCAGTGCTAGAGGGGTAAATGTGGAGCAGTACTTC	CSARGVNVEQYF	TRBJ2-7	.	.	TRBV20-1
TGTGCCAGCATCCCCCGCCGGGACAGTATCACAGATACGCAGTATTTT	CASIPRRDSITDTQYF	TRBJ2-3	.	TRBD1	TRBV6-6
TGTGCCAGCACTGCGAGGGGGCGTACAGCTTTCTTT	CASTARGRTAFF	TRBJ1-1	few	TRBD1	TRBV12-3/TRBV12-4
TGTGCCAGCAGCCAAGAGCTTTTCAACGAGCAGTACTTC	CASSQELFNEQYF	TRBJ2-7	.	.	TRBV27
TGTGCCACCAGCAGGGACGGGACAGGAGTAACTGAAGCTTTCTTT	CATSRDGTGVTEAFF	TRBJ1-1	.	TRBD1	TRBV15
TGTGCCACCAGTGGGGACCGGGACTCTGACAATGAGCAGTTCTTC	CATSGDRDSDNEQFF	TRBJ2-1	.	.	TRBV24-1
TGTGCCATCAGTGTTTCGGACAGGGCCTACGAGCAGTACTTC	CAISVSDRAYEQYF	TRBJ2-7	.	TRBD1	TRBV10-3
TGCAGTGCTAGAGATTTCCAGACTAACTCCTACAATGAGCAGTTCTTC	CSARDFQTNSYNEQFF	TRBJ2-1	many	.	TRBV20-1
TGTGCCAGCAGTCCCGGGACAGGGTCTTCCGAGCAGTACTTC	CASSPGTGSSEQYF	TRBJ2-7	many	TRBD1	TRBV12-3/TRBV12-4
TGTGCCAGCAGTTCTCGGACCGCAACCTACGAGCAGTACTTC	CASSSRTATYEQYF	TRBJ2-7	.	.	TRBV12-3/TRBV12-4
TGTGCCAGCAGCTTATTTCAGGGGACCGCTGAAGCTTTCTTT	CASSLFQGTAEAFF	TRBJ1-1	few	.	TRBV7-3
TGCAGTGCTACGACCGGGGGAATAGCCAAAAACATTCAGTACTTC	CSATTGGIAKNIQYF	TRBJ2-4	.	.	TRBV20-1
TGTGCCATCTGGGGGGGACAGCAGGACGGGACCCAGTACTTC	CAIWGGQQDGTQYF	TRBJ2-5	.	.	TRBV10-3
TGTGCCAGCAGCTTAATAGGAGCGGACACGCAGTATTTT	CASSLIGADTQYF	TRBJ2-3	.	.	TRBV7-2
TGTGCCAGCAGCAATCTAGCGGGGGCCTACGAGCAGTACTTC	CASSNLAGAYEQYF	TRBJ2-7	.	TRBD2	TRBV7-2
TGTGCCAGTAGTAGAAGGAGCAATCAGCCCCAGCATTTT	CASSRRSNQPQHF	TRBJ1-5	few	.	TRBV19
TGCGCCAGCAGCCCCGGGACCGCCCCGGGGGGTTCACCCCTCCACTTT	CASSPGTAPGGSPLHF	TRBJ1-6	.	.	TRBV5-1
TGTGCCAGCAATGGACAGGGATCAGATACGCAGTATTTT	CASNGQGSDTQYF	TRBJ2-3	.	TRBD1	TRBV2
TGCGCGACGCTGGGGCCAGGGGACACTGAAGCTTTCTTT	CATLGPGDTEAFF	TRBJ1-1	.	.	TRBV15
TGTGCCAGCAGTGTTGGGACACTACGGTCGCAGTACTTC	CASSVGTLRSQYF	TRBJ2-7	.	.	TRBV25-1
TGCAGCGTTGAAGAACCGCATGAAGCAGGGGACTACAATGAGCAGTTCTTC	CSVEEPHEAGDYNEQFF	TRBJ2-1	.	.	TRBV29-1
TGTGCCATCAGTGATTCGACAGGAGACGATGAGCAGTTCTTC	CAISDSTGDDEQFF	TRBJ2-1	many	.	TRBV10-3
TGTGCCAGCAGCTTAGTCTTCTCGTTTGCGACCGGGACAGGGTACCAAGAGACCCAGTACTTC	CASSLVFSFATGTGYQETQYF	TRBJ2-5	.	TRBD1	TRBV11-2
TGTGCCAGCAGCTTTGTCAGCGGGAGCTCCTACGAGCAGTACTTC	CASSFVSGSSYEQYF	TRBJ2-7	once	TRBD2	TRBV7-2
TGTGCCAGCAGACCCGACGCTCTGATTAATGGCTACACCTTC	CASRPDALINGYTF	TRBJ1-2	.	.	TRBV7-9
TGCAATGCTAGTGTCTCGGCGTCAGAAGCTTTCTTT	CNASVSASEAFF	TRBJ1-1	.	.	TRBV20-1
TGTGCCAGCAGCCTCCAGATAGGGGACCGGAGCTCCTACGAGCAGTACTTC	CASSLQIGDRSSYEQYF	TRBJ2-7	many	.	TRBV3-1
TGTGCCAGCAGCTTAGCGTCCATGAACACTGAAGCTTTCTTT	CASSLASMNTEAFF	TRBJ1-1	once	.	TRBV7-9